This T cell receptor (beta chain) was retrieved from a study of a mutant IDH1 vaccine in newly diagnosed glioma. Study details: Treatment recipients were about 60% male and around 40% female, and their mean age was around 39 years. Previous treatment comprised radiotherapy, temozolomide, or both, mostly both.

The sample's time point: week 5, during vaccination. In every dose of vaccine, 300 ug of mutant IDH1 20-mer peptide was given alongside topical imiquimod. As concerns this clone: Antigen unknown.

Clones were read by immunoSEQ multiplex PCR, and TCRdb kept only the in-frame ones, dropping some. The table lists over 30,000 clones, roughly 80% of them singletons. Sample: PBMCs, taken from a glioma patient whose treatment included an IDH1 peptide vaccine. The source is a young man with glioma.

The CDR3 is CASSIISGSYEQYF. CDR3 bases: TGTGCCAGTAGTATTATTAGCGGCTCCTACGAGCAGTACTTC. The chain is built from TRBV19 and TRBJ2-7; TRBD2 might be the D (6 bases). This CDR3 has 14 amino acids. V gave up 3 bases and J gave up 0 bases, with 9 bases separating them. Germline V lookup: CDR1 LNHDA, CDR2 SQIVND (reference sequence).